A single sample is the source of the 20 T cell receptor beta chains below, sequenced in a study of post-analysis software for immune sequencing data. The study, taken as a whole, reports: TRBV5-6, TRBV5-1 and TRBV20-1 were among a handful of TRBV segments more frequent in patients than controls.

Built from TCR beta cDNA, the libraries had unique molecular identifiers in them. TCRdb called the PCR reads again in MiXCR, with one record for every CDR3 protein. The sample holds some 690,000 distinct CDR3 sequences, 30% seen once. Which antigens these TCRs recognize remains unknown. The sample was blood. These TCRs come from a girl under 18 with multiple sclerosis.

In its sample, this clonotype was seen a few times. CDR3 DNA: TGTGCCAGCAGAGCAACAGGGTCCCACGAGCAGTACTTC. Translated, it gives CASRATGSHEQYF. The chain links TRBV28 to TRBJ2-7; maybe TRBD1 (6 bases). The CDR3 is 13 amino acids. V lost 6 bases and J lost 5, with 14 bases in between. Germline assignment: CDR1 MDHEN and CDR2 SYDVKM.

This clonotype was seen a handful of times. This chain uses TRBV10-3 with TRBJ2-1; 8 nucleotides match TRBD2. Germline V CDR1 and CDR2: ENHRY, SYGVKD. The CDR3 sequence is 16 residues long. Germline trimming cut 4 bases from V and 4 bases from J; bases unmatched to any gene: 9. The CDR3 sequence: CAISGTSGIHYNEQFF. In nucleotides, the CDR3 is TGTGCCATCAGTGGAACTAGCGGCATACATTACAATGAGCAGTTCTTC.

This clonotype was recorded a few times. The CDR3: CSAYPSGGRGETQYF. The CDR3 nucleotides are TGCAGTGCTTACCCCAGCGGGGGTCGTGGTGAGACCCAGTACTTC. The J gene is TRBJ2-7, the V gene TRBV20-1; TRBD2 agrees at 8 bases. The J call may be mistaken, given a closer DNA end match to TRBJ2-5. Per germline, CDR1 DFQATT and CDR2 SNEGSKA (reference sequence). The CDR3 runs to 15 residues.

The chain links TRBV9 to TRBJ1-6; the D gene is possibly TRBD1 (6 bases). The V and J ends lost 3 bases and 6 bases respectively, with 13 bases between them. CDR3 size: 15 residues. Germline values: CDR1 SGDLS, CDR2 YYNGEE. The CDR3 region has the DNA TGTGCCAGCAGCGACCCCGGGGGGCCTAATTCACCCCTCCACTTT. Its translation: CASSDPGGPNSPLHF.

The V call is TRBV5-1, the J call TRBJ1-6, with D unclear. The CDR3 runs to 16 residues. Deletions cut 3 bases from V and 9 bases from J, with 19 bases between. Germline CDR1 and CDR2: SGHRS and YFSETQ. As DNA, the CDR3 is TGCGCCAGCAGCTCAGTCCCCGCCAGGTTAGGTTCACCCCTCCACTTT. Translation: CASSSVPARLGSPLHF.

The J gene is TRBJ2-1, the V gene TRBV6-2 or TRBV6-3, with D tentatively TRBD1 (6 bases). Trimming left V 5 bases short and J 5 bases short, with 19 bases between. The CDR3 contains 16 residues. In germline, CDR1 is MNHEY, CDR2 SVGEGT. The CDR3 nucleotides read TGTGCCAGCAGTCCCTCTCGACAGGATCGAAACAATGAGCAGTTCTTC. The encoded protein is CASSPSRQDRNNEQFF.

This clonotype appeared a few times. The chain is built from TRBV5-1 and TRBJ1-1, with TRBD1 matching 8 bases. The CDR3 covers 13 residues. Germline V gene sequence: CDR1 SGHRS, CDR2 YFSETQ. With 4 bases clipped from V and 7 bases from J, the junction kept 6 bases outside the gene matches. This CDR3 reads CASSPGQGYEAFF. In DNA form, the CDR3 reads TGCGCCAGCAGCCCCGGACAGGGCTATGAAGCTTTCTTT.

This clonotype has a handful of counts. The CDR3 sequence is CASSQEGGSYGYTF. The CDR3 DNA reads TGCGCCAGCAGCCAAGAGGGGGGCAGTTATGGCTACACCTTC. The rearrangement joins TRBV4-3 to TRBJ1-2; TRBD1 might be the D (6 bases). V lost 0 bases and J 5 bases, leaving 10 bases between the germline ends. Germline V gene data show CDR1 as LGHNA and CDR2 as YSLEER. The CDR3 totals 14 residues.

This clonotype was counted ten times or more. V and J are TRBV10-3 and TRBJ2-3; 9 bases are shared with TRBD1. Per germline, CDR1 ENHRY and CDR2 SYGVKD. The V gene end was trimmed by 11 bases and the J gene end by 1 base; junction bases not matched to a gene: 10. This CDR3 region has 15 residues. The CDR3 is CALGEGQGRTDTQYF. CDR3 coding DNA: TGTGCCCTCGGGGAGGGACAGGGACGCACAGATACGCAGTATTTT.

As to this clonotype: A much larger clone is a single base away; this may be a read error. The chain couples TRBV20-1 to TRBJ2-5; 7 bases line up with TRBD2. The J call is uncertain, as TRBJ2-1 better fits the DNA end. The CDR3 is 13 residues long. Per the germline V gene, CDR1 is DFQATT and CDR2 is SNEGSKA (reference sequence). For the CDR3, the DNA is TGCAGTGCCCCCACTAGCGCGCAAGAGACCCAGTTCTTC. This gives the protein CSAPTSAQETQFF.

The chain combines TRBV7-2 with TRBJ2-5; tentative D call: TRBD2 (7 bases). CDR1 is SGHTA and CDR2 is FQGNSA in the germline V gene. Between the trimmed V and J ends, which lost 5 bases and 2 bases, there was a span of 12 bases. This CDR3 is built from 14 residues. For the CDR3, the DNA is TGTGCCAGCAGCGCCAGGGGACTACAAGAGACCCAGTACTTC. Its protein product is CASSARGLQETQYF.

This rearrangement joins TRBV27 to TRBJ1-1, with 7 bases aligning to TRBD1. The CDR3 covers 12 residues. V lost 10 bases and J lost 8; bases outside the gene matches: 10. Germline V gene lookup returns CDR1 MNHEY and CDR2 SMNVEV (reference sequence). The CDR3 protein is CATQRGQHEAFF. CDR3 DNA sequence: TGTGCCACCCAAAGGGGACAGCACGAAGCTTTCTTT.

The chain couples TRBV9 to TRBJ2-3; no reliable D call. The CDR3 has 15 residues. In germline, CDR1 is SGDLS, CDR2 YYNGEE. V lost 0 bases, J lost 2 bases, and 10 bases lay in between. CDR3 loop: CASSVEGIVTDTQYF. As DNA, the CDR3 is TGTGCCAGCAGCGTAGAGGGCATAGTCACAGATACGCAGTATTTT.

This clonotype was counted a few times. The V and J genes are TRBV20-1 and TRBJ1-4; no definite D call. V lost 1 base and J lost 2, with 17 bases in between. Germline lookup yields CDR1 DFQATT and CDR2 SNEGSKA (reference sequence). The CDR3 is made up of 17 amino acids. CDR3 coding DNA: TGCAGTGCTAGAGCTTACATTCGGAGTGCGACTAATGAAAAACTGTTTTTT. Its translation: CSARAYIRSATNEKLFF.

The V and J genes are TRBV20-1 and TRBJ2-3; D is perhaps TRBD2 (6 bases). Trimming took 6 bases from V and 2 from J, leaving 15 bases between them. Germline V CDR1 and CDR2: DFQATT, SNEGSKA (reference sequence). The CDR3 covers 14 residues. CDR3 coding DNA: TGCAGTGCCTTAGCGGATGTCAACACAGATACGCAGTATTTT. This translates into CSALADVNTDTQYF.

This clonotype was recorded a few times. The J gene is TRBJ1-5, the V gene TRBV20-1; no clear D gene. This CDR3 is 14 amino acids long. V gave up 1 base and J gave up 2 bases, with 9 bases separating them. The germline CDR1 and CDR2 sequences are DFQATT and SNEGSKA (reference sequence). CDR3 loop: CSARVGGGNQPQHF. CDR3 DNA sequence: TGCAGTGCTAGAGTAGGCGGAGGCAATCAGCCCCAGCATTTT.

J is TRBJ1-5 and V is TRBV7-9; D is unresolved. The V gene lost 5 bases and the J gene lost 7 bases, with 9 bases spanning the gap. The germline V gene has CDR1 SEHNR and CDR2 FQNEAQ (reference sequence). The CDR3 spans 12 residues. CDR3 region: CASSRTGQPQHF. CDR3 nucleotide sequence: TGTGCCAGCAGCCGTACGGGGCAGCCCCAGCATTTT.

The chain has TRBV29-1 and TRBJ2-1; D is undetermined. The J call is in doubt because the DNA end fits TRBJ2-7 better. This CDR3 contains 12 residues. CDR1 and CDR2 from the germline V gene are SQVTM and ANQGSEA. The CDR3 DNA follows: TGCAGCGTTCGGCCCCGTTACAATGAGCAGTACTTC. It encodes CSVRPRYNEQYF.

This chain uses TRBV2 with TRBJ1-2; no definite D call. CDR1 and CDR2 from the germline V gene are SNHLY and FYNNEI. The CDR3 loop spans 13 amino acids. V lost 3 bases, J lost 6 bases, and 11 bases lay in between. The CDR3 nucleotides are TGTGCCAGCAGTGACGGTCGGAGACATGGCTACACCTTC. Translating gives CASSDGRRHGYTF.

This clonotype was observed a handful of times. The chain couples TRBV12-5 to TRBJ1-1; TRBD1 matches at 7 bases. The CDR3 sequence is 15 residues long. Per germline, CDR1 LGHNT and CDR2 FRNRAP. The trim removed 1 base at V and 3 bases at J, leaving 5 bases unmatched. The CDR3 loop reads CASGLGQGVDTEAFF. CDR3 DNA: TGTGCTAGTGGTTTGGGGCAGGGGGTCGACACTGAAGCTTTCTTT.